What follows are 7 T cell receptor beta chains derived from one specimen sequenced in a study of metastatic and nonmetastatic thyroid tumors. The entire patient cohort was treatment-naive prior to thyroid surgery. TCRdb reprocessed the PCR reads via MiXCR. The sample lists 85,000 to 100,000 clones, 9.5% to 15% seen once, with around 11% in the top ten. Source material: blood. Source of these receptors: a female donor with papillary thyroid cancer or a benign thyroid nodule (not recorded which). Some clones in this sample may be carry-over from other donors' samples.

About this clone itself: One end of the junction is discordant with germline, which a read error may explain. CDR3 bases: TGTTCCAGCAGCTTGCTGGGCACTAATGAAAAACTGTTTTTT. Its protein product is CSSSLLGTNEKLFF. J is TRBJ1-4 and V is TRBV5-4; D ambiguous. The CDR3 runs to 14 residues. The germline gives CDR1 SGHNT, CDR2 YYREEE (reference sequence).

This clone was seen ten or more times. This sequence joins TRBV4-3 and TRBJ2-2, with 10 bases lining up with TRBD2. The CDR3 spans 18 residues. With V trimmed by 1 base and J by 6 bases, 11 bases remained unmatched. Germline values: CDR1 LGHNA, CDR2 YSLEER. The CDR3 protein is CASSQAPGTSDSPGELFF. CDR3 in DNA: TGCGCCAGCAGCCAAGCGCCCGGGACTAGCGACTCCCCCGGGGAGCTGTTTTTT.

CDR3 loop: CASSQDRVPGELFF. CDR3 nucleotides: TGTGCCAGCAGCCAAGACCGAGTTCCCGGGGAGCTGTTTTTT. The chain employs TRBV4-2 and TRBJ2-2, with D unresolved. The CDR3 totals 14 residues. Per germline, CDR1 LGHNA and CDR2 YNFKEQ. Between the trimmed V and J ends, which lost 0 bases and 6 bases, there was a span of 8 bases.

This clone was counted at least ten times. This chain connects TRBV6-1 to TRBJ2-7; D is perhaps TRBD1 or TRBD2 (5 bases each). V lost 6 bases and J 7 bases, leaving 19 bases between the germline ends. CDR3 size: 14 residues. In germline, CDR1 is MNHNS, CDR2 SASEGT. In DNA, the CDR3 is TGTGCCAGCAGCCCCGGGGACGCGAGAGGGGAGCAGTACTTC. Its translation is CASSPGDARGEQYF.

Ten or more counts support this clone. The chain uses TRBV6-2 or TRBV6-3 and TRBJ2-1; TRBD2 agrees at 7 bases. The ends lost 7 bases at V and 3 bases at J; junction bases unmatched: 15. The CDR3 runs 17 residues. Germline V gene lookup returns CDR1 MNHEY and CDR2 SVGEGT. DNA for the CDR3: TGTGCCAGCACCTCCACCCCGGCTAGCGGTCTCTACAATGAGCAGTTCTTC. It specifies CASTSTPASGLYNEQFF.

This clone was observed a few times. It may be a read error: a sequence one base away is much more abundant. The CDR3 sequence: CAISGLDQPQHF. CDR3 DNA sequence: TGTGCCATCAGTGGACTCGATCAGCCCCAGCATTTT. This sequence joins TRBV10-3 and TRBJ1-5; D unclear. CDR3 size: 12 residues. Trimming pared 4 bases from V and 5 bases from J, leaving 6 bases between. Germline CDR1 reads ENHRY; CDR2 reads SYGVKD.

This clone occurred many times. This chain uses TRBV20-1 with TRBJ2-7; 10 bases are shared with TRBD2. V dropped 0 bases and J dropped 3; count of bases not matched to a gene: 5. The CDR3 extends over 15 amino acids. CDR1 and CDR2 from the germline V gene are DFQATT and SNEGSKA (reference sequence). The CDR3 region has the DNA TGCAGTGCTAGAGATCCACTAGCGGGAAACTACGAGCAGTACTTC. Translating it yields CSARDPLAGNYEQYF.